This T cell receptor beta chain was identified in a study of blood T cell repertoires in COVID-19 (dated by TCRdb to the early 2020s). Regarding the complete study: Samples from collaborators originated in the United States, Italy and Spain and spanned both the acute and convalescent phases of COVID-19. A de-identified subject ID, COVID-19 status, age in years and sex were almost always included in the sample metadata. Where available, HLA class I and class II types were taken from metadata supplied by the sample provider and were not determined by assay-based typing. The repertoires were released in a freely available public database intended as a resource for research on the immune response to SARS-CoV-2. The samples were drawn from two sources: the first 160 participants of the ongoing ImmuneRACE study, and fewer than 1,500 subjects contributed by 6 global collaborators. The prospective study material was composed of cDNA or gDNA derived from T cells, B-cell-depleted T cells, or PBMCs. Subjects who had been exposed to COVID-19, were actively infected with it, or had recovered from it provided the deeply sampled blood TCRbeta repertoires that made up the dataset.

TCRbeta CDR3 regions were amplified from genomic DNA using the immunoSEQ Assay, a bias-controlled multiplex PCR. As for the original processing: The number of nucleated cells in each sample was estimated from the amplification of reference gene primers within the assay. Sequence reads were collapsed and filtered to measure the absolute abundance of every unique TCRbeta CDR3 rearrangement. For each sample, productive Simpson clonality was calculated as the square root of Simpson's diversity index across productive rearrangements. TCRdb's version of the immuneACCESS table is confined to in-frame rearrangements and falls short of the full clone set. An unresolved V gene accounts for under half of the shortfall where checked; the remainder is of unknown origin. D and trimming were read from the DNA, whereas the V and J calls and clone size are those reported in that table. The sample table holds tens of thousands of clones, of which 70% to 85% were seen once. The ten largest make up roughly two fifths of the sample.

CDR1 is given as SGHDT and CDR2 as YYEEEE, both from the germline V gene. V was cut back by 2 bases and J by 5 bases, leaving a gap of 7 bases between them. The CDR3 holds 13 amino acids from the cysteine to the phenylalanine. Just CDR3 DNA is preserved here, 39 bases in frame from base 1. The collaborating institutions used their own protocols to collect whole blood in K2EDTA tubes. For TCRbeta analysis, collaborator samples were shipped as frozen whole blood, as isolated PBMCs, or as DNA extracted from either sample type. The full study reports these points: How much clinical and demographic metadata was included differed by source and by participant, and the metadata was provided uncurated.

Remarks on this clone: Its antigen is currently not known. No qualities accompany the bases; no much larger clone lies one base away.

This TCR was sampled from a human donor in a cohort sampled during active COVID-19. Specimen: peripheral blood. This chain joins TRBV5-6 to TRBJ1-4, with the D gene call left open. CDR3 region: CASSFSINEKLFF. The DNA sequence follows: TGTGCCAGCAGCTTTAGTATAAATGAAAAACTGTTTTTT.